The 11 T cell receptor beta chains listed next were all sequenced from one sample in a study of T cells in Graves' hyperthyroidism and ophthalmopathy. Researchers amplified the TCR beta CDR3 regions from RNA transcripts. The HTBI primer set served for first-round RT-PCR of the TCR CDR3. TCRdb called the multiplex PCR reads again in MiXCR, with one record for every CDR3 protein. The table records around 440,000 distinct CDR3 sequences, about 15% of them present only once. Sequencing input: blood. All receptors derive from a woman between 18 and 29 years old with Graves' hyperthyroidism.

This clonotype has a count of ten or more. The rearrangement links TRBV12-3 or TRBV12-4 to TRBJ2-7; 10 bases fit TRBD2. This CDR3 comprises 14 residues. J was trimmed by 1 base and V by 8 bases; bases with no gene match: 5. CDR3 sequence: CASSKRGGSYEQYF. CDR3 DNA sequence: TGTGCCAGCTCGAAGCGGGGGGGATCCTACGAGCAGTACTTC.

This clonotype has ten or more counts. The gene calls are TRBV28 and TRBJ2-7, with TRBD2 matching 8 bases. V was clipped by 9 bases and J by 3 bases; unmatched bases: 7. The germline V gene encodes CDR1 MDHEN and CDR2 SYDVKM. The CDR3 runs 13 residues. CDR3 sequence reads: CASFSGILYEQYF. The CDR3 DNA reads TGTGCCAGTTTTAGCGGGATCCTCTACGAGCAGTACTTC.

This chain uses TRBV29-1 with TRBJ1-2, with 8 nucleotides matching TRBD1. The CDR3 extends over 14 amino acids. Trimming cost V 4 bases and J 5 bases; bases outside gene matches: 9. The germline V gene encodes CDR1 SQVTM and CDR2 ANQGSEA. The CDR3 protein is CSVASGTGVYGYTF. The CDR3 bases are TGCAGCGTTGCTTCCGGGACAGGAGTATATGGCTACACCTTC. Together with reference TRBV29-1 and TRBJ1-2, the CDR3 gives the full variable domain: SAVISQKPSRDICQRGTSLTIQCQVDSQVTMMFWYRQQPGQSLTLIATANQGSEATYESGFVIDKFPISRPNLTFSTLTVSNMSPEDSSIYLCSVASGTGVYGYTFGSGTRLTVV.

This clonotype was seen ten or more times. The genes are TRBV27 and TRBJ1-5; tentative D call: TRBD1 (5 bases). The length of the CDR3 is 17 residues. Germline CDR1 reads MNHEY; CDR2 reads SMNVEV (reference sequence). V was cut by 1 base and J by 5 bases, with 18 bases left in between. In DNA form, the CDR3 reads TGTGCCAGCAGTTTATTGGGGAAGGGGCAAGACCATCAGCCCCAGCATTTT. Amino acid sequence: CASSLLGKGQDHQPQHF.

The V call is TRBV19, the J call TRBJ1-5, with a weak D call TRBD1 (5 bases). The CDR3 consists of 16 residues. Germline V gene lookup returns CDR1 LNHDA and CDR2 SQIVND (reference sequence). Trimming took 5 bases from V and 3 from J, leaving 17 bases between them. CDR3 sequence (DNA): TGTGCCAGTAGTGGGCGCCAGGGCAATTTCAATCAGCCCCAGCATTTT. It codes for CASSGRQGNFNQPQHF.

The V gene is TRBV7-6, the J gene TRBJ1-3; 8 bases map to TRBD1. The CDR3 consists of 14 residues. The germline V gene has CDR1 SGHVS and CDR2 FNYEAQ. Losses at the gene ends were 3 bases for V and 8 bases for J; bases not matched to a gene: 6. The CDR3 here is CASSLDRAEHTIYF. The DNA of the CDR3 is TGTGCCAGCAGCTTGGACAGGGCGGAGCACACCATATATTTT. Full variable domain (outside the CDR3, taken from reference TRBV7-6 and TRBJ1-3): GAGVSQSPRYKVTKRGQDVALRCDPISGHVSLYWYRQALGQGPEFLTYFNYEAQQDKSGLPNDRFSAERPEGSISTLTIQRTEQRDSAMYRCASSLDRAEHTIYFGEGSWLTVV.

This clonotype was found many times. CDR3 sequence: CASSLTRVSASTEAFF. CDR3 in DNA: TGTGCCAGCAGCTTAACCAGGGTGTCAGCGAGCACTGAAGCTTTCTTT. V gene TRBV7-2 combines with J gene TRBJ1-1, with a weak D call TRBD1 (5 bases). Germline V lookup: CDR1 SGHTA, CDR2 FQGNSA. V gave up 2 bases and J gave up 4 bases, with 17 bases separating them. This CDR3 contains 16 residues.

There are many counts of this clonotype. The CDR3 DNA reads TGCGCCAGCAGCTCCGGGACTAGCGGGAGAGTAAACACCGGGGAGCTGTTTTTT. Protein: CASSSGTSGRVNTGELFF. The chain links TRBV5-1 to TRBJ2-2, with 14 positions matching TRBD2. The CDR3 spans 18 residues. Germline assignment: CDR1 SGHRS and CDR2 YFSETQ. Losses at the gene ends were 3 bases for V and 2 bases for J; bases not matched to a gene: 6.

The chain couples TRBV7-3 to TRBJ2-1, with TRBD2 identical over 14 bases. This CDR3 comprises 16 residues. The germline CDR1 and CDR2 sequences are SGHTA and FQGTGA. Trimming removed 5 bases from V and 9 bases from J; junction bases left unmatched: 9. The CDR3 protein is CASSQRGTSGSAEQFF. CDR3 in DNA: TGTGCCAGCAGCCAACGCGGGACTAGCGGGAGTGCTGAGCAGTTCTTC.

This clonotype has a handful of counts. The chain joins TRBV20-1 to TRBJ2-4; unclear D gene. This CDR3 comprises 12 residues. Germline values: CDR1 DFQATT, CDR2 SNEGSKA (reference sequence). The V end was cut by 5 bases, the J end by 3 bases, with 8 bases between. CDR3 in DNA: TGCAGTGCTCCGGAACACAAAAACATTCAGTACTTC. Residues: CSAPEHKNIQYF.

This clonotype was counted at least ten times. This chain joins TRBV5-8 and TRBJ1-4; a weak D match, TRBD1 (5 bases). Trimming stripped 0 bases from V and 8 bases from J, with 8 bases between. The CDR3 has 13 residues. CDR1 SGHTS and CDR2 YDEGEE come from the germline V gene. The DNA for the CDR3 is TGTGCCAGCAGCTTGGGGACACCCGAAAAACTGTTTTTT. Encoded protein: CASSLGTPEKLFF.